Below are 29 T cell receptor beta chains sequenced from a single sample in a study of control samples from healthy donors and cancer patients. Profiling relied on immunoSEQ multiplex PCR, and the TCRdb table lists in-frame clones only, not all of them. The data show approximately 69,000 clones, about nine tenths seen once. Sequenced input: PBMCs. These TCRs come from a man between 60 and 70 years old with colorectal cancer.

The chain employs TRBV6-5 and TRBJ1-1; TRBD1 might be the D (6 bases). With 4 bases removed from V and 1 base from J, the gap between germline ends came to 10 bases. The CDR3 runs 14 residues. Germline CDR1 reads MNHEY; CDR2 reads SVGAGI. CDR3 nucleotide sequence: TGTGCCAGCAGTTTTGGCAGGGGGAACACTGAAGCTTTCTTT. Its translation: CASSFGRGNTEAFF.

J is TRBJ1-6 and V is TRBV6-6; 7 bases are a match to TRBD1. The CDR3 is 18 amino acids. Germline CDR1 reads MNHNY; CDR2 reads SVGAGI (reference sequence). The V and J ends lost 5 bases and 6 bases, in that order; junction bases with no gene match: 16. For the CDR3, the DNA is TGTGCCAGCAGTCTCTTGACAAGGGGGCTCGGAGGTAATTCACCCCTCCACTTT. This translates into CASSLLTRGLGGNSPLHF.

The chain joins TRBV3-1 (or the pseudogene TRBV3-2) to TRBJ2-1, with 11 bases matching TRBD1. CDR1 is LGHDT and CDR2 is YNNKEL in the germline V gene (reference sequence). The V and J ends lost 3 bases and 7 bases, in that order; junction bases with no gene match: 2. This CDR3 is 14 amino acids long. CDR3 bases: TGTGCCAGCAGCCAGGGACAGGGGGTAAATGAGCAGTTCTTC. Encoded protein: CASSQGQGVNEQFF.

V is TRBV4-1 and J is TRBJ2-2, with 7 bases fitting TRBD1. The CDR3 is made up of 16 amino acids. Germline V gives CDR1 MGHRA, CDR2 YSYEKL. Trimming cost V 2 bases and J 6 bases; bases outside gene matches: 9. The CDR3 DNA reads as TGCGCCAGCAGCCAAATGTTCGACAGGGACGCCGGGGAGCTGTTTTTT. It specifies CASSQMFDRDAGELFF.

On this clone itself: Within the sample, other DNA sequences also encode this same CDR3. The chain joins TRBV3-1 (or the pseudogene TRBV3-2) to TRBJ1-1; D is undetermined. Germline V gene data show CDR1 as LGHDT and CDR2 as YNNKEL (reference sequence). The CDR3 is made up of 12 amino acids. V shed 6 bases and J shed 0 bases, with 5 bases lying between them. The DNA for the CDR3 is TGTGCCAGCAGGGATGTGAACACTGAAGCTTTCTTT. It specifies CASRDVNTEAFF.

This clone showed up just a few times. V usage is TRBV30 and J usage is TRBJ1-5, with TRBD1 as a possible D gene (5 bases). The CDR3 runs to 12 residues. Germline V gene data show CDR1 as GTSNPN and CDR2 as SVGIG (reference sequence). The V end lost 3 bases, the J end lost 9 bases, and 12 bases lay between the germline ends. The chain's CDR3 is CAWRDRQGPQHF. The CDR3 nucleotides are TGTGCCTGGAGGGACCGTCAGGGGCCCCAGCATTTT.

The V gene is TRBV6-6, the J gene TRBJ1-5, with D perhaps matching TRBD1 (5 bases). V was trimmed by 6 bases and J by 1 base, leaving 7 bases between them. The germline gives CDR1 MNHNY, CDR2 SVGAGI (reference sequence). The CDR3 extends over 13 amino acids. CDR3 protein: CASSRDSNQPQHF. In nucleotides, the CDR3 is TGTGCCAGCAGCCGGGACAGCAATCAGCCCCAGCATTTT.

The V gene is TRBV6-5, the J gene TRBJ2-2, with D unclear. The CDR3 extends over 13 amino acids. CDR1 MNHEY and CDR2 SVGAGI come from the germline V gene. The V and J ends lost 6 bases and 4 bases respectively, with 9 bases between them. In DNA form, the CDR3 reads TGTGCCAGCAGGGCCACGGGCACCGGGGAGCTGTTTTTT. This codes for CASRATGTGELFF.

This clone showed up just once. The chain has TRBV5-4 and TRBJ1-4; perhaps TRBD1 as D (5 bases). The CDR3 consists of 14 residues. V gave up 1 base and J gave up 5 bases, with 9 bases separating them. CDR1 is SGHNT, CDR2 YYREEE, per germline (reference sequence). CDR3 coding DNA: TGTGCCAGCAGCTTGCGGGGGGGGAATGAAAAACTGTTTTTT. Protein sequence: CASSLRGGNEKLFF.

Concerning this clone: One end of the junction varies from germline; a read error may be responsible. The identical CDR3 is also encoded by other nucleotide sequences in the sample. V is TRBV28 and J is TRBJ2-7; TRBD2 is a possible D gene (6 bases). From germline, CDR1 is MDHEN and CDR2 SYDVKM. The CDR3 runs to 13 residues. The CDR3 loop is CASSPGTGDEQYF. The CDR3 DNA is TGCGCCAGCAGCCCCGGGACGGGGGACGAGCAGTACTTC.

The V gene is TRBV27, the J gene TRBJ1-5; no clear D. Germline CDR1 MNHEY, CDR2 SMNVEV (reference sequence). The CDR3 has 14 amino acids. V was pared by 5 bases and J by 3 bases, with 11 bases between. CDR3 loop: CASSPEPNNQPQHF. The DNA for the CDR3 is TGTGCCAGCAGTCCGGAACCGAACAATCAGCCCCAGCATTTT.

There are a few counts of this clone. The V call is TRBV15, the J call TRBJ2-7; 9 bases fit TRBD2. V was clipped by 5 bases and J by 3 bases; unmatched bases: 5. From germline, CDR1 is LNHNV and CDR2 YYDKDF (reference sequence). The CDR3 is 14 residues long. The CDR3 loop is CATSDRGGGYEQYF. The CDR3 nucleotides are TGTGCCACCAGCGACCGCGGGGGGGGCTACGAGCAGTACTTC.

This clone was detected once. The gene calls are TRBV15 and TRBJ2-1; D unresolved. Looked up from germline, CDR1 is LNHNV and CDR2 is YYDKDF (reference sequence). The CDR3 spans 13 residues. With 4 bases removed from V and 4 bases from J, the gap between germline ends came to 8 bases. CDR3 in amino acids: CATSTQKYNEQFF. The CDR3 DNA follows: TGTGCCACCAGCACACAGAAATACAATGAGCAGTTCTTC.

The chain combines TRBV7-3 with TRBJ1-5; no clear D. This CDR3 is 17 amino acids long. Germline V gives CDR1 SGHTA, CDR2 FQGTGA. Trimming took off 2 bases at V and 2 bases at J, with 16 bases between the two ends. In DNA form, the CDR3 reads TGTGCCAGCAGCTTAGAAGACGGTGGGCCTCGCAATCAGCCCCAGCATTTT. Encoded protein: CASSLEDGGPRNQPQHF.

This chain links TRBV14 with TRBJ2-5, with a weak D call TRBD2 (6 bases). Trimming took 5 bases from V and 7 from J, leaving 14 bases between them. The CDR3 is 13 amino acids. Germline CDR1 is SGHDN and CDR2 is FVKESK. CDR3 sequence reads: CASSSGTWGTQYF. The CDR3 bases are TGTGCCAGCAGCTCTGGGACTTGGGGGACCCAGTACTTC.

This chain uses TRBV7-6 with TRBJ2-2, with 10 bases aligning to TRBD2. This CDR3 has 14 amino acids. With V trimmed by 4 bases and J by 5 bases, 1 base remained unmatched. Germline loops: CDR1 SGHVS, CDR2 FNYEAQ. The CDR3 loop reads CASSSSGGTGELFF. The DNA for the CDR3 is TGTGCCAGCAGCTCTAGCGGGGGAACCGGGGAGCTGTTTTTT.

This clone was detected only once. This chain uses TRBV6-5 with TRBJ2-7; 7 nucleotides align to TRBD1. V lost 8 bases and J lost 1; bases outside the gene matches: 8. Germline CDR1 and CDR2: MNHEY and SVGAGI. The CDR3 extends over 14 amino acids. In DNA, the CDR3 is TGTGCCAGCCGGAATAACAGGGGATCCTACGAGCAGTACTTC. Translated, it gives CASRNNRGSYEQYF.

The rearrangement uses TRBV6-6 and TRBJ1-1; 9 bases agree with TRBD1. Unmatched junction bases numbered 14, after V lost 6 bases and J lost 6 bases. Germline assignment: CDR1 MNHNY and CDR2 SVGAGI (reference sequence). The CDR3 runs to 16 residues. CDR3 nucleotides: TGTGCCAGCAGCCGTCCCGGGACAGGGACGGGGGCTGAAGCTTTCTTT. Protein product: CASSRPGTGTGAEAFF.

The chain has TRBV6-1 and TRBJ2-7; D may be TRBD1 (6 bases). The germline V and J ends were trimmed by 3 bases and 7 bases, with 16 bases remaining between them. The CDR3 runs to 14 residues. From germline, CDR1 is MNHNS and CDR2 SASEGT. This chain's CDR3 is CASSEPYSQGEQYF. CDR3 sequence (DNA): TGTGCCAGCAGTGAGCCTTACTCCCAGGGGGAGCAGTACTTC.

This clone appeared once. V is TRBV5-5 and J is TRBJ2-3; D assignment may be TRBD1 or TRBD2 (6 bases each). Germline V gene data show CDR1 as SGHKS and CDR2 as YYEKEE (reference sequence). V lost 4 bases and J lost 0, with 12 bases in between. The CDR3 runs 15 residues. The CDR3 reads CASSPAGQSTDTQYF. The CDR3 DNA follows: TGTGCCAGCAGCCCTGCGGGACAAAGCACAGATACGCAGTATTTT.

CDR3 amino acids: CASTVGSNTGELFF. Written as DNA, the CDR3 is TGTGCCAGCACCGTGGGGTCTAACACCGGGGAGCTGTTTTTT. The chain uses TRBV6-5 and TRBJ2-2, with D unclear. V lost 7 bases, J lost 2 bases, and 11 bases lay in between. CDR1 is MNHEY, CDR2 SVGAGI, per germline. This CDR3 region has 14 residues.

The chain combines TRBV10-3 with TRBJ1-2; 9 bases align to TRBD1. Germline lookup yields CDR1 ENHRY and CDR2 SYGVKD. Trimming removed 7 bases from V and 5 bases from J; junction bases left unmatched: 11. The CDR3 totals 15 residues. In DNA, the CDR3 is TGTGCCATCACCACCGGGACAGGGTTCGATTATGGCTACACCTTC. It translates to CAITTGTGFDYGYTF.

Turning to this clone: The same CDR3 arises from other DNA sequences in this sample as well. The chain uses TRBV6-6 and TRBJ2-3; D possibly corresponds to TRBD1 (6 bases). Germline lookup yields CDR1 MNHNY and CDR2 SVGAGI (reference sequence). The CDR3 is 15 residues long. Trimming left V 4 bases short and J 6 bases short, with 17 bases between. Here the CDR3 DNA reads TGTGCCAGCAGTTGGACAGAGCCATCAACGGATACGCAGTATTTT. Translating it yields CASSWTEPSTDTQYF.

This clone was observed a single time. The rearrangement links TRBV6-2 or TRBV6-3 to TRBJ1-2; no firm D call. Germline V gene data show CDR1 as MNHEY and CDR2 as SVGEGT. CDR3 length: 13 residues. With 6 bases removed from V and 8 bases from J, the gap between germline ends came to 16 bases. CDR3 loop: CASSDVVTGGYTF. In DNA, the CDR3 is TGTGCCAGCAGCGACGTGGTGACGGGGGGCTACACCTTC.

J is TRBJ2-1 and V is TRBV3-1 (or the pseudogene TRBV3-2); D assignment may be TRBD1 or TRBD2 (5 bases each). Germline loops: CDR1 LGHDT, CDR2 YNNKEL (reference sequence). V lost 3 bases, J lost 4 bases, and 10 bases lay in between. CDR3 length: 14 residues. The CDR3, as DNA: TGTGCCAGCAGCCATCAGGGACGTTACAATGAGCAGTTCTTC. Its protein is CASSHQGRYNEQFF.

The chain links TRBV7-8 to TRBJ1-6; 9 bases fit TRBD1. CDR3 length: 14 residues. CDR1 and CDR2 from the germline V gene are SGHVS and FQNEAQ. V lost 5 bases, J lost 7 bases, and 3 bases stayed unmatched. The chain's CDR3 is CASSPDRGNSPLHF. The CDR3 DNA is TGTGCCAGCAGCCCGGACAGGGGCAATTCACCCCTCCACTTT.

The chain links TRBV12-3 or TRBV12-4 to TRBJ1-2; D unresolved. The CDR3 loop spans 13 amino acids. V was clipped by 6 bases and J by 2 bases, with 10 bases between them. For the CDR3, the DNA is TGTGCCAGCAGCCGGACTGGGAACTATGGCTACACCTTC. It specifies CASSRTGNYGYTF.

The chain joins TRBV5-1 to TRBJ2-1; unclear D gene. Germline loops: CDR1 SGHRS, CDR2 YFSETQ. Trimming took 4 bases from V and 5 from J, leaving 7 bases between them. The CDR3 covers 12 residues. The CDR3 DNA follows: TGCGCCAGCAGCGCCTTAAACAATGAGCAGTTCTTC. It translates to CASSALNNEQFF.

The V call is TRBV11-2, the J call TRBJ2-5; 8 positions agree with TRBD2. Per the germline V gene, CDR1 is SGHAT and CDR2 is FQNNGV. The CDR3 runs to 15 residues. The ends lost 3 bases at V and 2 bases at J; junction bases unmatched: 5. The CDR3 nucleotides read TGTGCCAGCAGCTTTGCAATAGCGGGACAAGAGACCCAGTACTTC. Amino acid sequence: CASSFAIAGQETQYF.